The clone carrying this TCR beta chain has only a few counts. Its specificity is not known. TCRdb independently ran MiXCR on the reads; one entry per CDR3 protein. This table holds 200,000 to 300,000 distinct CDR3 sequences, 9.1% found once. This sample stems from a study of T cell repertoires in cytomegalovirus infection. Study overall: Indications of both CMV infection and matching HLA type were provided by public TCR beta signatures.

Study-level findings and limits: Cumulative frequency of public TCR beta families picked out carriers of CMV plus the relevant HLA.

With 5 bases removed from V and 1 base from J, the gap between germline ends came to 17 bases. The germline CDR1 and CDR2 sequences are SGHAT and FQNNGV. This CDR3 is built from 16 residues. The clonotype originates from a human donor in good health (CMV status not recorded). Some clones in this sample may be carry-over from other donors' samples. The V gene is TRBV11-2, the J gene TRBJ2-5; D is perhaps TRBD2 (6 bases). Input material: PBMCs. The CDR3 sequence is CASSRDSFQIQETQYF. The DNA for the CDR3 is TGTGCCAGCAGCCGGGACTCCTTTCAAATCCAAGAGACCCAGTACTTC.